A single sample is the source of the 19 T cell receptor beta chains below, sequenced in a study of vaccination and CD4 T cells after COVID-19. These receptors have no known antigen. Indicated treatment: roughly 10-day PBMC culture with coronavirus spike peptide pools or control peptides (ViraFEST assay). The Oncomine TCR Beta short-read assay sequenced DNA from cultured CD4+ T cells. One entry per CDR3 protein results from TCRdb running MiXCR on the PCR reads. The table lists 20,000 to 25,000 distinct CDR3 sequences, roughly 33% of them singletons. The sequenced sample was cultured CD4+ T cells from blood. Every receptor here comes from a human donor with COVID-19.

This clonotype was found a few times. The chain joins TRBV20-1 to TRBJ1-1, with D possibly being TRBD1 (5 bases). CDR3 size: 16 residues. Germline-derived CDR1 and CDR2 are DFQATT and SNEGSKA (reference sequence). CDR3 in amino acids: CREIVLSRGRNTEAFF. Written as DNA, the CDR3 is TGCAGGGAAATAGTTCTTTCACGGGGGAGGAACACTGAAGCTTTCTTT.

This chain links TRBV5-1 with TRBJ2-7; 10 bases align to TRBD1. From germline, CDR1 is SGHRS and CDR2 YFSETQ. V trimming: 4 bases; J trimming: 1 base; junction bases outside the gene matches: 8. This CDR3 has 16 amino acids. The CDR3 sequence: CASSQPGQGYSYEQYF. The CDR3, as DNA: TGCGCCAGCAGCCAGCCGGGACAGGGGTATTCCTACGAGCAGTACTTC.

The chain is built from TRBV6-1 and TRBJ1-1; D is unclear. CDR3 length equals 15 residues. Between the trimmed V and J ends, which lost 7 bases and 1 base, there was a span of 16 bases. CDR1 MNHNS and CDR2 SASEGT come from the germline V gene. The CDR3: CASTQEKPGNTEAFF. DNA of the CDR3: TGTGCCAGCACCCAGGAAAAGCCAGGGAACACTGAAGCTTTCTTT.

This chain connects TRBV4-2 to TRBJ2-3; 8 bases fit TRBD2. V trimming: 3 bases; J trimming: 2 bases; junction bases outside the gene matches: 7. The CDR3 contains 16 residues. The germline gives CDR1 LGHNA, CDR2 YNFKEQ. The CDR3 here is CASSQNSGDPTDTQYF. The CDR3, as DNA: TGTGCCAGCAGCCAGAATAGCGGGGACCCCACAGATACGCAGTATTTT.

The rearrangement uses TRBV7-2 and TRBJ1-4, with 8 bases lining up with TRBD1. This CDR3 contains 14 residues. Germline trimming cut 5 bases from V and 7 bases from J; bases unmatched to any gene: 6. The germline gives CDR1 SGHTA, CDR2 FQGNSA. CDR3 residues: CASSRQGPSEKLFF. The CDR3 coding sequence is TGTGCCAGCAGCCGACAGGGGCCCAGTGAAAAACTGTTTTTT.

The sample holds a few counts of this clonotype. This rearrangement joins TRBV27 to TRBJ1-6, with TRBD1 identical over 7 bases. J lost 9 bases, V lost 0 bases, and 5 bases had no gene match. The CDR3 runs 15 residues. Germline lookup yields CDR1 MNHEY and CDR2 SMNVEV (reference sequence). In DNA form, the CDR3 reads TGTGCCAGCAGTTTATCGACAGGGTCCGGTTCACCCCTCCACTTT. Its translation: CASSLSTGSGSPLHF.

Points on this clonotype: The junction shows a germline mismatch at one end, possibly a read error. This chain connects TRBV5-1 to TRBJ2-7, with D tentatively TRBD2 (6 bases). Germline V gene lookup returns CDR1 SGHRS and CDR2 YFSETQ. The CDR3 is 13 residues long. The CDR3 nucleotides read TGCGCCAGCAGCATTTCGACAACTAGCCCAAGGAACTTC. It translates to CASSISTTSPRNF. Full variable domain (outside the CDR3, taken from reference TRBV5-1 and TRBJ2-7): KAGVTQTPRYLIKTRGQQVTLSCSPISGHRSVSWYQQTPGQGLQFLFEYFSETQRNKGNFPGRFSGRQFSNSRSEMNVSTLELGDSALYLCASSISTTSPRNFGPGTRLTVT.

This clonotype was counted only a few times. The gene calls are TRBV29-1 and TRBJ1-2; D may be TRBD1 (6 bases). The CDR3 extends over 14 amino acids. Germline assignment: CDR1 SQVTM and CDR2 ANQGSEA. V was pared by 4 bases and J by 4 bases, with 16 bases between. Here the CDR3 DNA reads TGCAGCGTTGTTTGGGGGGGGCCAAGCTATGGCTACACCTTC. It yields the protein CSVVWGGPSYGYTF.

The V and J genes are TRBV30 and TRBJ2-7; 9 positions agree with TRBD1. Germline V gene lookup returns CDR1 GTSNPN and CDR2 SVGIG (reference sequence). This CDR3 is 14 amino acids long. V trimming: 3 bases; J trimming: 6 bases; junction bases outside the gene matches: 9. The CDR3, as DNA: TGTGCCTGGAGCGGCCGGGACAGGGTTCCCGAGCAGTACTTC. This sequence encodes CAWSGRDRVPEQYF.

This clonotype was seen more than once but under ten times. This chain links TRBV15 with TRBJ2-2, with 10 nucleotides matching TRBD1. This CDR3 is 16 amino acids long. V gave up 4 bases and J gave up 6 bases; unmatched junction bases: 8. Germline CDR1 LNHNV, CDR2 YYDKDF (reference sequence). The CDR3 DNA reads TGTGCCACCAGCACCAGAGGTGGGACAGGGGCCGGGGAGCTGTTTTTT. Amino acids: CATSTRGGTGAGELFF. Supplemented by reference TRBV15 and TRBJ2-2, the full variable domain reads DAMVIQNPRYQVTQFGKPVTLSCSQTLNHNVMYWYQQKSSQAPKLLFHYYDKDFNNEADTPDNFQSRRPNTSFCFLDIRSPGLGDTAMYLCATSTRGGTGAGELFFGEGSRLTVL.

The CDR3 here is CASSGRPGTVDEQYF. Here the CDR3 DNA reads TGTGCCAGCAGCGGACGGCCTGGGACAGTAGACGAGCAGTACTTC. J is TRBJ2-7 and V is TRBV9; 7 nucleotides align to TRBD1. Germline CDR1 reads SGDLS; CDR2 reads YYNGEE. CDR3 length equals 15 residues. V trimming: 3 bases; J trimming: 5 bases; junction bases outside the gene matches: 11.

This sequence joins TRBV24-1 and TRBJ2-6; D possibly matches TRBD1 or TRBD2 (6 bases each). Between the trimmed V and J ends, which lost 9 bases and 0 bases, there was a span of 23 bases. From germline, CDR1 is KGHDR and CDR2 SFDVKD. The CDR3 runs 19 residues. The CDR3 nucleotides read TGTGCCACCGCCCCTCGGGGGCTAAACCCCATCTCTGGGGCCAACGTCCTGACTTTC. This encodes CATAPRGLNPISGANVLTF.

The CDR3 DNA reads as TGCGCCAGCAGCTTGGGACTAGCGGCAGATACGCAGTATTTT. It translates to CASSLGLAADTQYF. The V and J genes are TRBV5-1 and TRBJ2-3; 9 bases fit TRBD2. Germline lookup yields CDR1 SGHRS and CDR2 YFSETQ. The V and J ends lost 0 bases and 4 bases, in that order; junction bases with no gene match: 0. The CDR3 is made up of 14 amino acids.

The V gene is TRBV19, the J gene TRBJ1-2; 9 nucleotides match TRBD1. The CDR3 contains 13 residues. In germline, CDR1 is LNHDA, CDR2 SQIVND (reference sequence). The V gene end was trimmed by 8 bases and the J gene end by 7 bases; junction bases not matched to a gene: 8. The CDR3 sequence is CASSNRGLLGYTF. The CDR3 DNA reads TGTGCCAGTTCCAACAGGGGGCTACTTGGCTACACCTTC.

This clonotype was recorded only once. The chain has TRBV7-3 and TRBJ1-2; D possibly corresponds to TRBD1 (5 bases). V gave up 5 bases and J gave up 8 bases, with 15 bases separating them. CDR1 and CDR2 from the germline V gene are SGHTA and FQGTGA. The CDR3 runs 13 residues. CDR3 nucleotide sequence: TGTGCCAGCAGCCTTTCCCCAGGGAAGGGCTACACCTTC. This translates into CASSLSPGKGYTF.

Remarks on this clonotype: Mismatch with germline at one junction end may stem from a read error. The chain recombines TRBV11-2 with TRBJ2-4; 9 bases agree with TRBD2. This CDR3 has 13 residues. The germline V gene has CDR1 SGHAT and CDR2 FQNNGV. CDR3 amino acids: CASRGLAQNIQYF. DNA for the CDR3: TGTGCCAGCCGGGGACTAGCCCAAAACATTCAGTACTTC.

The DNA of the CDR3 is TGCGCCAGCAGCTTATCTCAGGCGGATTATAGCTACACCTTC. It translates to CASSLSQADYSYTF. The rearrangement uses TRBV5-1 and TRBJ1-2, with unresolved D. The CDR3 is 14 residues long. Germline loops: CDR1 SGHRS, CDR2 YFSETQ. V lost 2 bases, J lost 9 bases, and 17 bases lay in between.

This clonotype was detected only a few times. V gene TRBV30 combines with J gene TRBJ2-6; D is unresolved. Trimming took 3 bases from V and 1 from J, leaving 13 bases between them. The CDR3 has 16 residues. CDR1 and CDR2 (germline): GTSNPN, SVGIG (reference sequence). In DNA, the CDR3 is TGTGCCTGGAGCCGGTGGGTTGGTTCTGGGGCCAACGTCCTGACTTTC. Amino acids: CAWSRWVGSGANVLTF.

This clonotype was counted a few times. The chain employs TRBV20-1 and TRBJ2-5, with 11 bases lining up with TRBD2. The J segment lost 2 bases and the V segment lost 3 bases, leaving 8 bases of the junction unmatched. The CDR3 length is 16 residues. Germline CDR1 is DFQATT and CDR2 is SNEGSKA (reference sequence). The CDR3: CSASLGLAGGQETQYF. The CDR3 coding sequence is TGCAGTGCTAGCCTCGGGCTAGCGGGGGGTCAAGAGACCCAGTACTTC.